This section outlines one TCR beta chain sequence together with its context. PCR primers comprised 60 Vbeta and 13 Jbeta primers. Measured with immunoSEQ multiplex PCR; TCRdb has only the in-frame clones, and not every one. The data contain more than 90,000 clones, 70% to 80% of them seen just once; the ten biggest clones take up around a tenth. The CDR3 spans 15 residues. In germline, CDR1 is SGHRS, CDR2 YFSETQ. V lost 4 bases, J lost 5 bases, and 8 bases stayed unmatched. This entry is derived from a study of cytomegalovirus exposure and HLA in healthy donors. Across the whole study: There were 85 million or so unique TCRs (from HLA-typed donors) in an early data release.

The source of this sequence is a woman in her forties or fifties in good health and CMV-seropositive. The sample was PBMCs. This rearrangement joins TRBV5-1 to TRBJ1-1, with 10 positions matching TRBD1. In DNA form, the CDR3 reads TGCGCCAGCAGCGGGGCCGGGACAGGGGATACTGAAGCTTTCTTT. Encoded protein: CASSGAGTGDTEAFF.